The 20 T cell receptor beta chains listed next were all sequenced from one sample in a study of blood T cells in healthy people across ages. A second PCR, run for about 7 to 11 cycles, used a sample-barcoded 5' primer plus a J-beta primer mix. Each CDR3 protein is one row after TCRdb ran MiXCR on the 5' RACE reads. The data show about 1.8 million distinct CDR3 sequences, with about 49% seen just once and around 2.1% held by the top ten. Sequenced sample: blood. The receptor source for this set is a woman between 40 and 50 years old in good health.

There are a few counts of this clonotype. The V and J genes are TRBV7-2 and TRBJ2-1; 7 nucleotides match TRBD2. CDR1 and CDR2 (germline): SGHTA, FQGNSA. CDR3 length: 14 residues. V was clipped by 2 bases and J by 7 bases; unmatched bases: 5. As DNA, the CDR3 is TGTGCCAGCAGCTTAATGGGCGGGGGTAATGAGCAGTTCTTC. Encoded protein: CASSLMGGGNEQFF.

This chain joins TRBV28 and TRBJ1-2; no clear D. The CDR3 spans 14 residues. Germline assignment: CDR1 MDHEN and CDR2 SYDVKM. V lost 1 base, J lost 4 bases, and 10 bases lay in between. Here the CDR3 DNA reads TGTGCCAGCAGTTTATCAGGAAACTTCTATGGCTACACCTTC. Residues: CASSLSGNFYGYTF.

The CDR3 region is CASSAKGVTYGYTF. The CDR3, as DNA: TGTGCCAGCAGCGCTAAGGGGGTAACCTATGGCTACACCTTC. The V call is TRBV7-2, the J call TRBJ1-2, with D perhaps matching TRBD1 (6 bases). V was clipped by 5 bases and J by 4 bases, with 14 bases between them. The germline gives CDR1 SGHTA, CDR2 FQGNSA. The CDR3 runs 14 residues.

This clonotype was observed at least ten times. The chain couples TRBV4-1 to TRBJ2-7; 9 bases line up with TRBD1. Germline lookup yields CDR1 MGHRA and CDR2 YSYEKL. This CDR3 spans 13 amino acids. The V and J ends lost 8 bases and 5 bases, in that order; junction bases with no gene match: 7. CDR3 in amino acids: CASGGTGFNEQYF. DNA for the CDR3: TGCGCCAGCGGCGGGACAGGGTTCAACGAGCAGTACTTC.

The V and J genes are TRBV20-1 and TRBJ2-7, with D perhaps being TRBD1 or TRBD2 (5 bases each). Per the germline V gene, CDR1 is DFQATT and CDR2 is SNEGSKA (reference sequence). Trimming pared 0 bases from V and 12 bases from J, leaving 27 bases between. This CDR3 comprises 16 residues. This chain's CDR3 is CSARDQGILAKNIRYF. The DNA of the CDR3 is TGCAGTGCTAGAGATCAGGGAATTCTAGCCAAAAACATTCGGTACTTC.

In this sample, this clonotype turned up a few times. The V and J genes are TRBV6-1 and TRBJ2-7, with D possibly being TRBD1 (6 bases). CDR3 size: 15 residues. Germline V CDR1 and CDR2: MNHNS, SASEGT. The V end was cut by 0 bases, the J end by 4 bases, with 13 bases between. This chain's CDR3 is CASSEAPLDSYEQYF. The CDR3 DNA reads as TGTGCCAGCAGTGAAGCCCCGCTGGACAGTTACGAGCAGTACTTC.

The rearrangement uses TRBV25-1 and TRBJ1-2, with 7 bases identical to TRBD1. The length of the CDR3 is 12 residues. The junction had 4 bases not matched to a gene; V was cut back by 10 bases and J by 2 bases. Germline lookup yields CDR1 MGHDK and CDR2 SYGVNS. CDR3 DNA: TGTGCCACGAAGGGACAGAACTATGGCTACACCTTC. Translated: CATKGQNYGYTF.

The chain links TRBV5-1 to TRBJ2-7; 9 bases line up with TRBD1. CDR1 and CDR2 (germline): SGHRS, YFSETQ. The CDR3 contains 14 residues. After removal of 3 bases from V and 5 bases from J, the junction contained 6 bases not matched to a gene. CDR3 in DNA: TGCGCCAGCAGCTCCGGGACAGGGATGGACGAGCAGTACTTC. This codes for CASSSGTGMDEQYF.

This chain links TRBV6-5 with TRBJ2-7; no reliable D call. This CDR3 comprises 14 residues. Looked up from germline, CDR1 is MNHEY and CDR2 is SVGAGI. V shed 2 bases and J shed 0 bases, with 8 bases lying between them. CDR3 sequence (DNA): TGTGCCAGCAGTTACGACATGGGCTCCTACGAGCAGTACTTC. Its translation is CASSYDMGSYEQYF.

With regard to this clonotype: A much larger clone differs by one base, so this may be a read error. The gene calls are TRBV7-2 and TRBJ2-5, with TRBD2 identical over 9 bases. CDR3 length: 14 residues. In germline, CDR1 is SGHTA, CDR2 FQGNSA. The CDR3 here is CASSATTSGETLYF. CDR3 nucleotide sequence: TGTGCCAGCAGCGCGACGACTAGCGGAGAGACCCTGTACTTC.

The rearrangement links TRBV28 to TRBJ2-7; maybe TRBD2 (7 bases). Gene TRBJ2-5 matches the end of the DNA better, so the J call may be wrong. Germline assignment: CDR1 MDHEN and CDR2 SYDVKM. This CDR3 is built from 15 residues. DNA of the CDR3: TGTGCCAGCACGACATGGGGGGGGGCCGTAGAGACCCAGTACTTC. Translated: CASTTWGGAVETQYF.

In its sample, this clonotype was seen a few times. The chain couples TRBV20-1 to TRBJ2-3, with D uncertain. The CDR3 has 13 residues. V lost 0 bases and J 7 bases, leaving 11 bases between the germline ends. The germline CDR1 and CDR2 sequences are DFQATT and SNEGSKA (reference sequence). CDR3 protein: CSARDLNLNTQYF. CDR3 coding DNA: TGCAGTGCTAGAGATTTGAACCTGAATACGCAGTATTTT.

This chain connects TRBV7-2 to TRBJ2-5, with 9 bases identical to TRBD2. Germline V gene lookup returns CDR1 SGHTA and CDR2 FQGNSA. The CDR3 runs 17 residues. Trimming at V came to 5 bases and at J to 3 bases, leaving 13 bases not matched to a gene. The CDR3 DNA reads TGTGCCAGCAGCGCATCTGCTAGCGGGGTTAACGAAGAGACCCAGTACTTC. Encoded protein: CASSASASGVNEETQYF.

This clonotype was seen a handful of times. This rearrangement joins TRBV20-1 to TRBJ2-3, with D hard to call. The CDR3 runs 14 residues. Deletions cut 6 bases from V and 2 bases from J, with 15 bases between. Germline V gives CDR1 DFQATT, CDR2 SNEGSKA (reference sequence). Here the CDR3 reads CSAPRVGATDTQYF. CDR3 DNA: TGCAGTGCACCCCGAGTTGGCGCCACAGATACGCAGTATTTT.

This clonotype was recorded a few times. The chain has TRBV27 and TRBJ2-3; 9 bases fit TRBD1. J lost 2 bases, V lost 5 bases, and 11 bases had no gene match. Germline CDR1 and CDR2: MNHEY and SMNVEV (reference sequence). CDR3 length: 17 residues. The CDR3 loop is CASSGRSRDRVTDTQYF. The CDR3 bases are TGTGCCAGCAGTGGCAGATCCCGGGACAGGGTCACAGATACGCAGTATTTT.

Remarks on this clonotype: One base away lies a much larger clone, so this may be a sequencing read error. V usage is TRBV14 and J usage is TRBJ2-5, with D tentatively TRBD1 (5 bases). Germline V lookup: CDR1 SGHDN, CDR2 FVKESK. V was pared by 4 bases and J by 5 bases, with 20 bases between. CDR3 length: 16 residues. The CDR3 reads CASSRDLDTPEETQYF. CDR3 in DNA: TGTGCCAGCAGCCGAGATTTGGACACACCGGAGGAGACCCAGTACTTC. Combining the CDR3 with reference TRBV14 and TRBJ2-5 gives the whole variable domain EAGVTQFPSHSVIEKGQTVTLRCDPISGHDNLYWYRRVMGKEIKFLLHFVKESKQDESGMPNNRFLAERTGGTYSTLKVQPAELEDSGVYFCASSRDLDTPEETQYFGPGTRLLVL.

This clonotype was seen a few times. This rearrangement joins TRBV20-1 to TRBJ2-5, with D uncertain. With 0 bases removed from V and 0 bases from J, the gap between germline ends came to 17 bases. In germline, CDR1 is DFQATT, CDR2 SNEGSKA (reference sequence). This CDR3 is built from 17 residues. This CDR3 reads CSARDLGWVGYQETQYF. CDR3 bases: TGCAGTGCTAGAGATCTTGGGTGGGTAGGGTACCAAGAGACCCAGTACTTC.

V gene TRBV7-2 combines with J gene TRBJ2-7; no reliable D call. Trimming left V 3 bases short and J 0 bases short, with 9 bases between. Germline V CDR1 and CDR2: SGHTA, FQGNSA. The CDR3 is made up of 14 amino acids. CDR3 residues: CASSLPPVSYEQYF. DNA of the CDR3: TGTGCCAGCAGCTTGCCACCCGTCTCCTACGAGCAGTACTTC.

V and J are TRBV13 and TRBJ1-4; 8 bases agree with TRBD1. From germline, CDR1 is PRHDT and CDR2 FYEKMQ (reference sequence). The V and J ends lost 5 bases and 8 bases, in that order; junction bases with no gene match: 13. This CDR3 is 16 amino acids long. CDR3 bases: TGTGCCAGCAGCCCGTTGCAGGGGGCCTCACGGGAAAAACTGTTTTTT. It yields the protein CASSPLQGASREKLFF.

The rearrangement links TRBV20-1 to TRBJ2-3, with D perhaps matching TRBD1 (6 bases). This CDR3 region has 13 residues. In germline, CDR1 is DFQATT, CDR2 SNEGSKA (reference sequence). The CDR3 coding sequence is TGCAGCGAACAAGGACAGAGCACAGATACGCAGTATTTT. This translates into CSEQGQSTDTQYF.